This note documents a single TCR beta chain sequence. These data come from a study of OX40 agonist ivuxolimab in advanced cancers. Generated by immunoSEQ multiplex PCR, the TCRdb table keeps only in-frame clones and is missing some. The sample consists of approximately 40,000 clones, about 90% of them appearing once. The V and J ends lost 5 bases and 6 bases, in that order; junction bases with no gene match: 13. Germline lookup yields CDR1 KGHSH and CDR2 LQKENI. The CDR3 extends over 16 amino acids. Collection of blood occurred at baseline, at cycle 4 day 1, and at cycle 7 day 1. This TCR came from an adult with an advanced solid tumor such as melanoma, head and neck, liver or kidney cancer. The V and J genes are TRBV18 and TRBJ1-5; 7 bases map to TRBD1. The starting material was CD4+ or CD8+ T cells sorted from blood, obtained in a trial of the OX40 agonist ivuxolimab. The chain's CDR3 is CASSAGQVLGSQPQHF. As DNA, the CDR3 is TGTGCCAGCTCAGCAGGACAGGTACTGGGCAGTCAGCCCCAGCATTTT.